The 6 T cell receptor beta chains presented below share a single source sample, sequenced in a study of T cell repertoires in cytomegalovirus infection. A single record per CDR3 protein comes from TCRdb applying MiXCR to the reads. The profile covers some 440,000 distinct CDR3 sequences, with 25% to 40% appearing a single time and roughly 15% taken by the ten largest. Sequenced: PBMCs. Receptors were obtained from a human donor in good health (CMV status not recorded). Some clones in this sample may be carry-over from other donors' samples.

Here the CDR3 DNA reads TGTGCCAGCAGGCCCGGGACAGGGAATTTCAATTCACCCCTCCACTTT. Encoded protein: CASRPGTGNFNSPLHF. The genes are TRBV6-2 or TRBV6-3 and TRBJ1-6, with TRBD1 matching 9 bases. CDR3 length: 16 residues. The germline V gene encodes CDR1 MNHEY and CDR2 SVGEGT. V shed 6 bases and J 7 bases; nucleotides not matched to a gene: 10.

In its sample, this clonotype was seen many times. The rearrangement uses TRBV6-6 and TRBJ2-1; 10 nucleotides line up with TRBD2. CDR1 MNHNY and CDR2 SVGAGI come from the germline V gene (reference sequence). J was trimmed by 8 bases and V by 2 bases; bases with no gene match: 0. CDR3 length: 13 residues. The CDR3 nucleotides read TGTGCCAGCAGTTACGGGACTAGCGATGAGCAGTTCTTC. Its protein is CASSYGTSDEQFF.

Regarding this clonotype: At one end the junction does not follow the germline gene, possibly because of a read error. The chain couples TRBV20-1 to TRBJ2-7, with TRBD1 as a possible D gene (6 bases). Germline loops: CDR1 DFQATT, CDR2 SNEGSKA (reference sequence). The CDR3 length is 11 residues. CDR3 bases: TGCAGTGCTCGGACTGGACAGACTCTTTTCTTC. Encoded protein: CSARTGQTLFF.

This clonotype was found a few times. This chain uses TRBV4-2 with TRBJ2-7, with D perhaps assigned TRBD1 or TRBD2 (5 bases each). This CDR3 comprises 15 residues. V was cut by 3 bases and J by 2 bases, with 14 bases left in between. In germline, CDR1 is LGHNA, CDR2 YNFKEQ. For the CDR3, the DNA is TGTGCCAGCAGCCACTCTGGGACGGAGACCTACGAGCAGTACTTC. It codes for CASSHSGTETYEQYF.

This clonotype was found many times. The chain joins TRBV6-1 to TRBJ2-5, with 7 nucleotides matching TRBD2. This CDR3 spans 13 amino acids. Trimming removed 5 bases from V and 3 bases from J; junction bases left unmatched: 3. Germline V lookup: CDR1 MNHNS, CDR2 SASEGT. The DNA for the CDR3 is TGTGCCAGCAGTAACCTAGCGGAAGAGACCCAGTACTTC. This translates into CASSNLAEETQYF.

This clonotype was seen at least ten times. CDR3: CATRDRDSDNSPLHF. The DNA for the CDR3 is TGTGCCACCCGGGACAGGGACAGCGATAATTCACCCCTCCACTTT. This chain uses TRBV10-3 with TRBJ1-6; 9 nucleotides align to TRBD1. The J segment lost 5 bases and the V segment lost 10 bases, leaving 9 bases of the junction unmatched. In germline, CDR1 is ENHRY, CDR2 SYGVKD. CDR3 length: 15 amino acids.